This T cell receptor (beta chain) was sequenced for a study of blood T cell repertoires in COVID-19. Study overall: Acute and convalescent COVID-19 samples came from the United States, Italy and Spain. Sources were T cells, B-cell-depleted T cells, or PBMCs; the material itself was cDNA or gDNA.

Seattle patients were enrolled while actively infected and followed longitudinally. Per the original methods: It was from reference gene primer amplification that nucleated cell counts were estimated. Data came from immunoSEQ multiplex PCR; TCRdb stores just in-frame clones and leaves some out. The V and J calls and the clone size are those of that table, but D and trimming were determined from the DNA. The data hold fewer than 350,000 clones, with about nine tenths observed a single time. This CDR3 comprises 15 residues. Germline CDR1 reads SGHNT; CDR2 reads YYREEE (reference sequence). The V gene lost 3 bases and the J gene lost 2 bases, with 12 bases spanning the gap.

This receptor was obtained from a woman in her twenties or thirties with COVID-19, enrolled during active disease. The J gene is TRBJ1-3, the V gene TRBV5-4; tentatively, D is TRBD1 (6 bases). Sequencing was done on a sample of peripheral blood. The CDR3 region is CASSSTGYPGNTIYF. CDR3 nucleotide sequence: TGTGCCAGCAGCTCAACAGGGTACCCTGGAAACACCATATATTTT.